The rows below give T cell receptor beta chains drawn from one sample of a study of PD-1 blockade in classical Hodgkin lymphoma. Data came from immunoSEQ multiplex PCR; TCRdb stores just in-frame clones and leaves some out. The sample lists about 41,000 clones; 65% to 80% were seen once. The sequenced sample was peripheral blood mononuclear cells (PBMCs), obtained at baseline. The receptors were gathered from a human donor with classical Hodgkin lymphoma. CDR3s include the opening cysteine and the closing phenylalanine or tryptophan. A D gene is named only where the DNA matches it firmly. Not all rows give a size; the values are once, few, many and, for expanded clones, a class.

TRBD1	TRBJ2-3	TRBV27	.	TGTGCCAGCGGGTTACAGGGGGCCCCCACAGATACGCAGTATTTT	CASGLQGAPTDTQYF
TRBD2	TRBJ2-5	TRBV29-1	.	TGCAGCGTTGAGGGACTAGCAGAGACCCAGTACTTC	CSVEGLAETQYF
TRBD2	TRBJ2-7	TRBV6-1	.	TGTGCCAGCAGTACGGCCTGGGGGGGAGGGTACGAGCAGTACTTC	CASSTAWGGGYEQYF
.	TRBJ1-5	TRBV7-9	.	TGTGCCAGCAGCTTTGGACAGAACCGGCAGCCCCAGCATTTT	CASSFGQNRQPQHF
.	TRBJ2-7	TRBV7-9	once	TGTGCCAGCAGCTTGAGGGGCGAGCAGTACTTC	CASSLRGEQYF
TRBD1	TRBJ1-4	TRBV7-8	.	TGTGCCAGCAGCCAGGGGGCGCGAGGTGAAAAACTGTTTTTT	CASSQGARGEKLFF
.	TRBJ2-5	TRBV7-2	.	TGTGCCAGCAGCTTCTCAGAGACCCAGTACTTC	CASSFSETQYF
.	TRBJ2-6	TRBV28	.	TGTGCCAGCAGTTCACCAGGGAAATCCGGGGCCAACGTCCTGACTTTC	CASSSPGKSGANVLTF
.	TRBJ2-5	TRBV11-2	once	TGTGCCAGCAGCTACCCAAAACCGGGTTTCGACCAAGAGACCCAGTACTTC	CASSYPKPGFDQETQYF
TRBD1	TRBJ1-5	TRBV23-1	once	TGCGCCAGCAGTCAATTGGGAGTAGGGGGCCACCGGAGCAATCAGCCCCAGCATTTT	CASSQLGVGGHRSNQPQHF
.	TRBJ1-3	TRBV19	few	TGTGCCAGTGACTACTCGGGACGGAACCCAATACTCTCTGGAAACACCATATATTTT	CASDYSGRNPILSGNTIYF
.	TRBJ1-2	TRBV23-1	.	TGCGCCAGCAACCCACAGAGCTATGGCTACACCTTC	CASNPQSYGYTF
TRBD1	TRBJ2-7	TRBV7-2	.	TGTGCCAGCAGCATGCGGACAGGCCTTACCGGCGAGCAGTACTTC	CASSMRTGLTGEQYF
.	TRBJ2-7	TRBV29-1	.	TGCAGCGTCTTGGGTGGCGGGAAGGCGTCCTACGAGCAGTACTTC	CSVLGGGKASYEQYF
.	TRBJ1-1	TRBV9	.	TGTGCCAGCAGCGCTGGAGGGTTCACTGAAGCTTTCTTT	CASSAGGFTEAFF
.	TRBJ2-1	TRBV27	few	TGTGCCAGCAGTTTACAAGCTCTATGGGGCAATGAGCAGTTCTTC	CASSLQALWGNEQFF
.	TRBJ1-1	TRBV10-3	.	TGTGCCACCCGCGACAGCAACACTGAAGCTTTCTTT	CATRDSNTEAFF
TRBD1	TRBJ1-1	TRBV29-1	.	TGCAGCGTGAAAGGACAGGGGAACACTGAAGCTTTCTTT	CSVKGQGNTEAFF
.	TRBJ1-4	TRBV2	medium-sized	TGTGCCAGCATATCTGACACCCTAAATAATGAAAAACTGTTTTTT	CASISDTLNNEKLFF
TRBD1	TRBJ2-5	TRBV2	few	TGTGCCAGCAGTGAGGGACAGGGCTCGGGTGAGACCCAGTACTTC	CASSEGQGSGETQYF
.	TRBJ2-7	TRBV6-1	.	TGTGCCAGCAGTGATGTATGGGGCATCTCCTACGAGCAGTACTTC	CASSDVWGISYEQYF
.	TRBJ1-2	TRBV6-5	few	TGTGCCAGCAGGCGCAGGGGCTATGGCTACACCTTC	CASRRRGYGYTF
.	TRBJ1-6	TRBV25-1	.	TGTGCCAGCAGTGGGGATTCTTCACCCCTCCACTTT	CASSGDSSPLHF
.	TRBJ2-3	TRBV19	once	TGTGCCAGCAGTGGGCAGGTCGTAGAGACGCAGTATTTT	CASSGQVVETQYF
TRBD1	TRBJ2-7	TRBV7-2	.	TGTGCCAGCAGCTCACAGGGGTTGGTCTACGAGCAGTACTTC	CASSSQGLVYEQYF
TRBD1	TRBJ1-2	TRBV18	once	TGTGCCAGCTCACCTAGGACAGGGCAAAACTATGGCTACACCTTC	CASSPRTGQNYGYTF
.	TRBJ1-2	TRBV2	once	TGTGCCAGCAGTGAATCGGAGGGAAGCTACACCTTC	CASSESEGSYTF
.	TRBJ2-7	TRBV6-5	.	TGTGCCAGCAGTTACTCCGACTCCCCTTCCTACGAGCAGTACTTC	CASSYSDSPSYEQYF
.	TRBJ2-2	TRBV10-2	once	TGCGCCAGCGAGGGGGACACCGGGGAGCTGTTTTTT	CASEGDTGELFF
.	TRBJ2-1	TRBV7-9	.	TGTGCCAGCAGCCTTAACAATGAGCAGTTCTTC	CASSLNNEQFF
.	TRBJ2-7	TRBV7-9	few	TGTGCCAGCAGTCCGACTAGTTCCTACGAGCAGTACTTC	CASSPTSSYEQYF
.	TRBJ1-4	TRBV6-5	.	TGTGCCAGCAGCTTGGAGAGGGCTAATGAAAAACTGTTTTTT	CASSLERANEKLFF
.	TRBJ2-7	TRBV7-2	.	TGTGCCAGCAGCTTGCGCAGAACCTACGAGCAGTACTTC	CASSLRRTYEQYF
TRBD2	TRBJ2-5	TRBV29-1	few	TGCAGCGTTGCCCAGATGTGGCCTAGCGGGAAAGGGGCCCAGTACTTC	CSVAQMWPSGKGAQYF
.	TRBJ2-3	TRBV6-1	once	TGTGCCAGTCAACCGGGGGGCACAGATACGCAGTATTTT	CASQPGGTDTQYF
.	TRBJ2-7	TRBV15	.	TGTGCCACCAGCAGAGATCTCCCCGGGTCTGGCTACGAGCAGTACTTC	CATSRDLPGSGYEQYF
.	TRBJ2-7	TRBV5-1	once	TGCGCCAGCAGCTCATCAGGGACTTCCTACGAGCAGTACTTC	CASSSSGTSYEQYF